This T cell receptor beta chain was captured by sequencing in a study of blood T cell repertoires in COVID-19. In the original workflow: Estimation of nucleated cell counts relied on the amplification of reference gene primers. Only in-frame clones appear in the TCRdb table, and some are missing; sequencing was by immunoSEQ multiplex PCR. That table gives V, J and clone size, and the DNA gave D and trimming. The sample includes 150,000 to 170,000 clones, about 80% of them seen just once. Those who participated ranged in age from roughly 18 to 95 years and resided in approximately 26 US areas. Grouping used clinical history reported by participants in a survey and questionnaire. Cohort 3 recovery required two negative PCRs, clearance, or symptom resolution. The CDR3 is 17 amino acids. Trimming took off 2 bases at V and 1 base at J, with 15 bases between the two ends. The germline V gene has CDR1 SGHNT and CDR2 YENEEA.

The chain links TRBV11-3 to TRBJ2-4, with D perhaps TRBD2 (6 bases). The receptor was derived from a man aged 50 to 60 who had recovered from COVID-19. Sequenced sample: PBMCs or T cells enriched from blood (not recorded which). The CDR3, as DNA: TGTGCCAGCAGCTTAAAGGGCGGGGATCGGGCCAAAAACATTCAGTACTTC. Translating gives CASSLKGGDRAKNIQYF. Variable domain in full (rest from reference TRBV11-3 and TRBJ2-4): EAGVVQSPRYKIIEKKQPVAFWCNPISGHNTLYWYLQNLGQGPELLIRYENEEAVDDSQLPKDRFSAERLKGVDSTLKIQPAELGDSAVYLCASSLKGGDRAKNIQYFGAGTRLSVL.